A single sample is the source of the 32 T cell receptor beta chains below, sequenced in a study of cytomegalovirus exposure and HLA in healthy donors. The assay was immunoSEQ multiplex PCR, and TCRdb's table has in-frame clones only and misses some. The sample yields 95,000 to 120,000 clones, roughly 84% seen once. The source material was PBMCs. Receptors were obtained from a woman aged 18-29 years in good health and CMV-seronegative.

CDR3 amino acids: CASSVLDSMNTEAFF. In DNA form, the CDR3 reads TGTGCCAGCAGCGTTCTGGACAGCATGAACACTGAAGCTTTCTTT. The chain uses TRBV9 and TRBJ1-1; tentatively, D is TRBD1 (6 bases). Between the trimmed V and J ends, which lost 2 bases and 0 bases, there was a span of 11 bases. From germline, CDR1 is SGDLS and CDR2 YYNGEE. The CDR3 covers 15 residues.

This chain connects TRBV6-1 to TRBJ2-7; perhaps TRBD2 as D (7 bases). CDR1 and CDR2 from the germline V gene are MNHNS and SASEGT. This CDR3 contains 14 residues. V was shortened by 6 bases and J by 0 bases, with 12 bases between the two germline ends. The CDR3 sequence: CASSRGGGSYEQYF. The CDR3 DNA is TGTGCCAGCAGCCGAGGGGGGGGCTCCTACGAGCAGTACTTC.

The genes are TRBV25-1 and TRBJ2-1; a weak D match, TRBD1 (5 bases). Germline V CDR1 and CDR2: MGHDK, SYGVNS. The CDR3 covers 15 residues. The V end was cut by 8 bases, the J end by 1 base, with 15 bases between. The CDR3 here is CASSKQDLSYNEQFF. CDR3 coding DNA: TGTGCCAGCTCCAAACAGGACCTTTCCTACAATGAGCAGTTCTTC.

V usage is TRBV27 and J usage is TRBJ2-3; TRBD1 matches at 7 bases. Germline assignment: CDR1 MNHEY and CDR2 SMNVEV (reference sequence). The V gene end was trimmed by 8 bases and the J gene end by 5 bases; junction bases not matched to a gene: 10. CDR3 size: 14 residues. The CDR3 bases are TGTGCCAGCGGCGACAGGGCCGGGATAGATACGCAGTATTTT. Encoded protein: CASGDRAGIDTQYF.

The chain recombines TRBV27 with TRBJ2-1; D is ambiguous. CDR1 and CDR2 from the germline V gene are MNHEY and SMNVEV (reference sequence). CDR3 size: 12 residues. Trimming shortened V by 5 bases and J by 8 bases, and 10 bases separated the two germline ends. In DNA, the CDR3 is TGTGCCAGCAGTCCCTTCCCCCATGAGCAGTTCTTC. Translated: CASSPFPHEQFF.

The CDR3 nucleotides read TGTGCCAGCACCCCTGGAGGCAATGAGCAGTTCTTC. Amino acids: CASTPGGNEQFF. This rearrangement joins TRBV27 to TRBJ2-1; D possibly corresponds to TRBD2 (5 bases). Germline-derived CDR1 and CDR2 are MNHEY and SMNVEV (reference sequence). Trimming took off 7 bases at V and 6 bases at J, with 10 bases between the two ends. CDR3 length equals 12 residues.

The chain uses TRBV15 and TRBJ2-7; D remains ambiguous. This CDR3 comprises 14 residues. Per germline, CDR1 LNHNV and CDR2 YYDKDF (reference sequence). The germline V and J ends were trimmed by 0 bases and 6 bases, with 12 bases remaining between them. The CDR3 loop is CATSRDLESAEQYF. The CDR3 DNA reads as TGTGCCACCAGCAGAGATTTGGAGTCGGCCGAGCAGTACTTC.

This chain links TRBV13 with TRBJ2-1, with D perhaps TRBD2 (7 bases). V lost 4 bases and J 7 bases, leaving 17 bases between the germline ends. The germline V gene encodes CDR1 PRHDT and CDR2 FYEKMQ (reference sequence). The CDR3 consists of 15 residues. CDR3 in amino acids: CASSSDRGARNEQFF. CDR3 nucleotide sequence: TGTGCCAGCAGCTCCGATCGGGGGGCGCGGAATGAGCAGTTCTTC.

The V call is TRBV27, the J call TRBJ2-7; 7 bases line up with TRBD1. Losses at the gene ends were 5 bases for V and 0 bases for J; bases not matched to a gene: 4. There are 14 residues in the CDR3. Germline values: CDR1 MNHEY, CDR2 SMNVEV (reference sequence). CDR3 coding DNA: TGTGCCAGCAGTAACAGGGACAGCTCCTACGAGCAGTACTTC. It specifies CASSNRDSSYEQYF.

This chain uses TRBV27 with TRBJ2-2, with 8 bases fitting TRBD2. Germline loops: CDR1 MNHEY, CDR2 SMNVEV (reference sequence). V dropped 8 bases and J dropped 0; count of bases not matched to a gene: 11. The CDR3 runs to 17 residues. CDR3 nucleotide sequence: TGTGCCAGCTGCCTCAACGGGAGGGGCCCGAACACCGGGGAGCTGTTTTTT. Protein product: CASCLNGRGPNTGELFF.

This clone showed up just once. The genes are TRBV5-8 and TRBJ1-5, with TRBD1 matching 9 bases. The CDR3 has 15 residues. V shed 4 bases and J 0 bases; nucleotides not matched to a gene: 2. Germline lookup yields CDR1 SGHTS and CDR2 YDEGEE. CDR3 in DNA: TGTGCCAGCAGCAGGACAGGGGATAGCAATCAGCCCCAGCATTTT. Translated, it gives CASSRTGDSNQPQHF.

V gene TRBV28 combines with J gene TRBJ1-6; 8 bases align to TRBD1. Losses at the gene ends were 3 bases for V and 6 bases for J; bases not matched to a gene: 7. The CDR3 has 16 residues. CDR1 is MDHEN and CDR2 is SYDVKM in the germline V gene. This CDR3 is CASSFRSGGPNSPLHF. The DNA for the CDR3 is TGTGCCAGCAGTTTCCGCTCAGGGGGCCCTAATTCACCCCTCCACTTT.

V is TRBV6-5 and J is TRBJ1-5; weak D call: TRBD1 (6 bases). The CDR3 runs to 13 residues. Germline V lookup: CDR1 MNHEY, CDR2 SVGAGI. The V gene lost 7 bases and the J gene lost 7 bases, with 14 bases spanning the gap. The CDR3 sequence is CASNNRVGQPQHF. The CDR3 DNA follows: TGTGCCAGCAACAACAGGGTGGGACAGCCCCAGCATTTT.

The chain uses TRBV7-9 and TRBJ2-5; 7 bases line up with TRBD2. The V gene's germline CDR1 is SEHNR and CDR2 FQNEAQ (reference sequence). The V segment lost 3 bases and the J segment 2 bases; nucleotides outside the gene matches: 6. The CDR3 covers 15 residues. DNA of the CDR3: TGTGCCAGCAGCTTTAGGGGAGGGCTTCAAGAGACCCAGTACTTC. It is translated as CASSFRGGLQETQYF.

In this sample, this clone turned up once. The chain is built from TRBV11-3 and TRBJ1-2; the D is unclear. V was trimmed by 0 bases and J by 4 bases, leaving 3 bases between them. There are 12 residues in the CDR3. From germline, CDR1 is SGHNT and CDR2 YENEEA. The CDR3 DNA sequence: TGTGCCAGCAGCTTAGACCTCTATGGCTACACCTTC. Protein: CASSLDLYGYTF.

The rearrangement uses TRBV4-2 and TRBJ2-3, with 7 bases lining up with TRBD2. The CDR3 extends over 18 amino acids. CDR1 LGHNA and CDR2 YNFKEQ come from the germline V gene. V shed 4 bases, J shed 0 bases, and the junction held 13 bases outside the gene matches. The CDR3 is CASSRRGPAGVSTDTQYF. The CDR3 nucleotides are TGTGCCAGCAGCCGACGAGGGCCGGCGGGGGTAAGCACAGATACGCAGTATTTT.

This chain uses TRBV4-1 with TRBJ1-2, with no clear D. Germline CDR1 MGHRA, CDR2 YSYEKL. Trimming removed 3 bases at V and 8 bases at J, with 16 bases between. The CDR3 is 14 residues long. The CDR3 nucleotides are TGCGCCAGCAGCCAGCGGGAAGGCGTTGGAGGCTACACCTTC. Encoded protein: CASSQREGVGGYTF.

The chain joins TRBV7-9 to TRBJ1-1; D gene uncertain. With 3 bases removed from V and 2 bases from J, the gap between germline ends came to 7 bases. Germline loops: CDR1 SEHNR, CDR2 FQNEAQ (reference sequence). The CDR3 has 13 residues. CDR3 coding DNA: TGTGCCAGCAGCTTCCAGGCAAACACTGAAGCTTTCTTT. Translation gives CASSFQANTEAFF.

In DNA form, the CDR3 reads TGTGCCAGCAGCTTGCGGGGTTATACAGATACGCAGTATTTT. Its translation is CASSLRGYTDTQYF. V gene TRBV5-4 combines with J gene TRBJ2-3; a possible D gene is TRBD2 (5 bases). The germline V and J ends were trimmed by 1 base and 3 bases, with 9 bases remaining between them. This CDR3 region has 14 residues. Germline V lookup: CDR1 SGHNT, CDR2 YYREEE (reference sequence).

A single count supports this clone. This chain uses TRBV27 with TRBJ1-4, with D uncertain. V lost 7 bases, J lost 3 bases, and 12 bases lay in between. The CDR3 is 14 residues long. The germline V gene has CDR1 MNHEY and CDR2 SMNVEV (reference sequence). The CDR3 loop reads CASNPGLPNEKLFF. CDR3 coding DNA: TGTGCCAGCAACCCGGGTCTTCCTAATGAAAAACTGTTTTTT.

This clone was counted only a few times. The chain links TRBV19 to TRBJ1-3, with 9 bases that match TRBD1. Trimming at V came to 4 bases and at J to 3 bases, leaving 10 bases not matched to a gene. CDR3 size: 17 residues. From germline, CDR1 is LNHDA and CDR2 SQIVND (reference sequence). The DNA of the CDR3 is TGTGCCAGTAGTAAGGGACAGGGCCTTCGGAGTGGAAACACCATATATTTT. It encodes CASSKGQGLRSGNTIYF.

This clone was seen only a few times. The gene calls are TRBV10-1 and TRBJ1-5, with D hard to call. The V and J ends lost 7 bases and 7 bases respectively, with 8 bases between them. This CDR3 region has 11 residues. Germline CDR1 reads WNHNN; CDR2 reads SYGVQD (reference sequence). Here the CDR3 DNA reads TGCGCCAGCACCCGGAGGCAGCCCCAGCATTTT. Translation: CASTRRQPQHF.

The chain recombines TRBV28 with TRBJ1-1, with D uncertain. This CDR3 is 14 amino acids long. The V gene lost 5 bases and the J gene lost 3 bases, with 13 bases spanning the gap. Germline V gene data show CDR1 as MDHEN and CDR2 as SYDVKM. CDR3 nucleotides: TGTGCCAGCAGTCGACGGAGAACATACACTGAAGCTTTCTTT. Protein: CASSRRRTYTEAFF.

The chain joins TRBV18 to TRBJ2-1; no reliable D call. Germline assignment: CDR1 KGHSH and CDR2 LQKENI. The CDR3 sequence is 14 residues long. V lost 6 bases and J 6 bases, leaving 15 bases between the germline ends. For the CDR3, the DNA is TGTGCCAGCTCTTCGAATGGGCCATCCAATGAGCAGTTCTTC. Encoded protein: CASSSNGPSNEQFF. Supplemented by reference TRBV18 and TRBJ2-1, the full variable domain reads NAGVMQNPRHLVRRRGQEARLRCSPMKGHSHVYWYRQLPEEGLKFMVYLQKENIIDESGMPKERFSAEFPKEGPSILRIQQVVRGDSAAYFCASSSNGPSNEQFFGPGTRLTVL.

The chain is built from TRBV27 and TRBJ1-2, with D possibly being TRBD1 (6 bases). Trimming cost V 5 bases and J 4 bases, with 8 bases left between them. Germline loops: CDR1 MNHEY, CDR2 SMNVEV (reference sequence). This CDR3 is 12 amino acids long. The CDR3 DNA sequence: TGTGCCAGCAGTCCGGACAGCTATGGCTACACCTTC. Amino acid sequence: CASSPDSYGYTF.

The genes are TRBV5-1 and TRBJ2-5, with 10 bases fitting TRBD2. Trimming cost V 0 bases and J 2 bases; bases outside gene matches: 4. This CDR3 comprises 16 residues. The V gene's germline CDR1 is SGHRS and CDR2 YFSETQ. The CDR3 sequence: CASSLVSAGGQETQYF. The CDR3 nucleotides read TGCGCCAGCAGCTTGGTTTCAGCGGGGGGGCAAGAGACCCAGTACTTC.

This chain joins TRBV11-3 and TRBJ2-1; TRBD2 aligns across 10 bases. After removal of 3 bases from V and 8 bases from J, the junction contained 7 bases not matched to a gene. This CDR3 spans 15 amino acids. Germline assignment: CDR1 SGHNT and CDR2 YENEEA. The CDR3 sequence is CASSFEGLAHDEQFF. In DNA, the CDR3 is TGTGCCAGCAGCTTTGAGGGACTAGCGCACGATGAGCAGTTCTTC. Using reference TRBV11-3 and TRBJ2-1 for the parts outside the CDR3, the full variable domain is EAGVVQSPRYKIIEKKQPVAFWCNPISGHNTLYWYLQNLGQGPELLIRYENEEAVDDSQLPKDRFSAERLKGVDSTLKIQPAELGDSAVYLCASSFEGLAHDEQFFGPGTRLTVL.

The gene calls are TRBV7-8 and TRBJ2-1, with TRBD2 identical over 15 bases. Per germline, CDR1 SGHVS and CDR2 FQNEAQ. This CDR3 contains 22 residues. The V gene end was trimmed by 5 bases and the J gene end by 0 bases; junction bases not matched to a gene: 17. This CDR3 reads CASSPGLAGGRSFTSSYNEQFF. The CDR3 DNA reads TGTGCCAGCAGCCCGGGACTAGCGGGGGGTCGTTCCTTCACCAGCTCCTACAATGAGCAGTTCTTC.

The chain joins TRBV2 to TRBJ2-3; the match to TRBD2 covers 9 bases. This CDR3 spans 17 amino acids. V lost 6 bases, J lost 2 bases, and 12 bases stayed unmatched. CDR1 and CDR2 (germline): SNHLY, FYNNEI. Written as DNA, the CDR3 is TGTGCCAGCAGCGCCTCTCTAGCGGGGAGCCACACAGATACGCAGTATTTT. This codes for CASSASLAGSHTDTQYF.

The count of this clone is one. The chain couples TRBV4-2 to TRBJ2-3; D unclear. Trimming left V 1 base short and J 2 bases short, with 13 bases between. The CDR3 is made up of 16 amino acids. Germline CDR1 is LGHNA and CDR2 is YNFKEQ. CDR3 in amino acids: CASSQASPIHTDTQYF. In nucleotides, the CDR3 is TGTGCCAGCAGCCAAGCTAGTCCCATACACACAGATACGCAGTATTTT.

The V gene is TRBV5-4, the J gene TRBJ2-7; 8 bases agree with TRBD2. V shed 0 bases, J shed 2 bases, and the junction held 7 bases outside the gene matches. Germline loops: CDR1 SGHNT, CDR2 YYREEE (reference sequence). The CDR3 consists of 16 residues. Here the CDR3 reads CASSLEAAGAPYEQYF. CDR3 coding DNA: TGTGCCAGCAGCTTGGAGGCAGCGGGGGCCCCCTACGAGCAGTACTTC.

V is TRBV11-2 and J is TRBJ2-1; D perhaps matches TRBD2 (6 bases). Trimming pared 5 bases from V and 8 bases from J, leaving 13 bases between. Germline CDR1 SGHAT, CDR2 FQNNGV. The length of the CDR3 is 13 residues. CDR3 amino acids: CASSAPWRDEQFF. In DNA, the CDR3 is TGTGCCAGCAGCGCCCCCTGGAGGGATGAGCAGTTCTTC.